The sequence of this TCR beta chain was determined in a study of T cell changes during pregnancy in multiple sclerosis. This clone occurred a few times. Assay: immunoSEQ multiplex PCR; the TCRdb copy retains only in-frame clones and omits some. Among under 30,000 clones listed, 90% to 95% were seen once. Germline V gene sequence: CDR1 SGHTA, CDR2 FQGNSA. The CDR3 sequence is 13 residues long. V was cut by 5 bases and J by 4 bases, with 11 bases left in between. The receptor comes from a female donor with multiple sclerosis, enrolled in a pregnancy study. The J gene is TRBJ1-1, the V gene TRBV7-2, with D possibly being TRBD1 (5 bases). The sample here was CD4+ T cells from peripheral blood mononuclear cells, taken after pregnancy. The chain's CDR3 is CASSPWGGTEAFF. CDR3 in DNA: TGTGCCAGCAGCCCGTGGGGGGGCACTGAAGCTTTCTTT. The full variable domain, completed using reference TRBV7-2 and TRBJ1-1, is GAGVSQSPSNKVTEKGKDVELRCDPISGHTALYWYRQSLGQGLEFLIYFQGNSAPDKSGLPSDRFSAERTGGSVSTLTIQRTQQEDSAVYLCASSPWGGTEAFFGQGTRLTVV.